The text below deals with one T cell receptor (beta chain). Its antigen is not yet known. No much larger clone is present one base from it, and per-base qualities are unavailable. At the junction V is shortened by 2 bases and J by 6 bases; bases outside the gene matches: 12. CDR1 and CDR2 are drawn from the germline V gene: LGHNA, YNFKEQ. The CDR3 spans 17 residues, from the cysteine through the phenylalanine. Of all the DNA, just the CDR3 is kept, 51 bases in frame from base 1. The sample is drawn from a study of response to subunit inactivated influenza vaccine (dated by TCRdb to 2016 to 2018). With regard to the full study: To follow how T cells responded to a trivalent subunit inactivated influenza vaccine, the researchers relied on deep quantitative profiling of the T cell receptor repertoire.

Libraries were built with RT-PCR. This sample was sequenced with an Illumina HiSeq 2500. TCRdb reanalyzed the raw reads on its own, using fastp at Q25 for trimming and MiXCR for clone calling, and kept in-frame beta chains. Rows matching on CDR3 protein sequence are summarized as one entry with the most common DNA and genes. The sample data list around 540,000 distinct CDR3 sequences, and about 11% of these were observed just once. Roughly a tenth of the sample belongs to the ten largest clones. The paper as a whole reports these results and caveats: The authors suggested that each seasonal influenza vaccination may recruit only a limited number of new T cells.

The sequence came from a man between 45 and 60 years old who received an inactivated influenza vaccine. Donor details come from another sample of the same person, matched by shared clones. The V and J genes are TRBV4-2 and TRBJ2-1, with 8 junctional bases fitting TRBD1. The sample consisted of PBMCs from blood, taken on the day of vaccination. Here is the DNA: TGTGCCAGCAGCCAAATACCGGGGACAGGAGGGGGCAATGAGCAGTTCTTC. It is translated as CASSQIPGTGGGNEQFF.